This T cell receptor (beta chain) originates from a study of cytomegalovirus exposure and HLA in healthy donors. Remarks on this clone: Antigen: not known.

PCR involved 60 Vbeta and 13 Jbeta primers. Sequencing used immunoSEQ multiplex PCR; TCRdb keeps in-frame clones, though not all of them. In the table there are 200,000 to 300,000 clones, 84% of which are singletons. The CDR3 has 16 amino acids. Trimming pared 0 bases from V and 2 bases from J, leaving 11 bases between. Germline V gene sequence: CDR1 LGHNA, CDR2 YSLEER. Study conclusions and caveats: Previous analysis showed most TCR beta V segments were productive about 90% or about 30% of the time.

J is TRBJ2-1 and V is TRBV4-3, with D possibly matching TRBD2 (5 bases). The specimen was PBMCs. This clonotype was sampled from a woman in her thirties or forties in good health and CMV-seropositive. The CDR3 sequence: CASSQESGTTYNEQFF. CDR3 coding DNA: TGCGCCAGCAGCCAAGAGTCGGGAACAACCTACAATGAGCAGTTCTTC.